In its sample, the clone carrying this TCR beta chain ranks as medium-sized (0.01 to 0.1%). Time point indicated: after trial treatment. Indicated treatment: LDRT plus nivolumab, ipilimumab, low-dose cyclophosphamide and aspirin (RACIN trial). As their treatment, donors received nivolumab, ipilimumab, aspirin, low-dose cyclophosphamide and low-dose radiotherapy. Eligibility required advanced solid tumors lacking tumor-infiltrating lymphocytes. The V segment lost 0 bases and the J segment 8 bases; nucleotides outside the gene matches: 8. CDR3 length: 16 residues. CDR1 and CDR2 from the germline V gene are LGHDT and YNNKEL (reference sequence). The sample is drawn from a study of low-dose radiotherapy and immunotherapy resistance in tumors. Turning to the study itself: Each two-week cycle included intravenous cyclophosphamide 200 mg/m2, given one day before radiation and immunotherapy.

Primers targeting TRAV and TRBV primed first-strand cDNA, covering alpha and beta chains. TCRs were amplified for 15 to 20 PCR cycles with a constant-region primer and V-primer adapter. The isolated mRNA underwent amplification through in vitro transcription. TCRdb passed the reads through MiXCR, listing each CDR3 protein once. The repertoire consists of 30,000 or so distinct CDR3 sequences, with around 47% occurring once and the leading ten covering approximately 6%. The sample here was PBMCs, taken after low-dose radiotherapy plus immunotherapy. This clonotype was obtained from a male donor with gallbladder cancer. The chain combines TRBV3-1 with TRBJ2-1, with 9 positions matching TRBD2. The CDR3 DNA is TGTGCCAGCAGCCAAGATATTAGCGGGGGTCAGGATGAGCAGTTCTTC. Amino acids: CASSQDISGGQDEQFF.